This is a list of T cell receptor beta chains from one sample in a study of shared clonotypes between healthy human individuals. Libraries were prepared by immunoSEQ multiplex PCR; TCRdb keeps only in-frame clonotypes and omits some of them. There are about a million clones in the sample; 70% to 85% occur only once, and almost 0.9% lies in the top ten. Sequencing used memory CD4+ T cells from PBMCs. These receptors were obtained from a man aged 18-30 years in good health. Some clones in this sample may be carry-over from other donors' samples. Each CDR3 is given with its conserved first and last residue. Each record gives: CDR3 DNA, CDR3 protein, clone size, J gene, V gene, D gene. D genes are given only for firm matches. Size is stated for part of the rows, as once, few or many counts, or as a class when the clone is expanded.

TGCGCCAGCAGCTTGAGCTGGGAAGGCTACACCTTC CASSLSWEGYTF . TRBJ1-2 TRBV5-1 .
TGCGCCAGCAGCCCCCCCTATGACAGGTTCACAGATACGCAGTATTTT CASSPPYDRFTDTQYF . TRBJ2-3 TRBV5-1 .
TGCAGCGTTGAAGGAAACGTAGATGGCTACACCTTC CSVEGNVDGYTF few TRBJ1-2 TRBV29-1 .
TGTGCCAGCAGCTTATACAGGGGGCATGGGGCCAACGTCCTGACTTTC CASSLYRGHGANVLTF . TRBJ2-6 TRBV11-1 TRBD1
TGTGCCAGTAGTTGGCAGCGCAATCAGCCCCAGCATTTT CASSWQRNQPQHF . TRBJ1-5 TRBV19 .
TGCGCCAGCAGATTCCCGGGACTAGGAATAACCGGGGAGCTGTTTTTT CASRFPGLGITGELFF few TRBJ2-2 TRBV5-1 TRBD2
TGTGCCACCAGCGCTAGACAGTCTTTTCAAGAGACCCAGTACTTC CATSARQSFQETQYF . TRBJ2-5 TRBV15 .
TGCGCCAGCAGCCAAGTGGGGCGGACCCCCAGCTATGGCTACACCTTC CASSQVGRTPSYGYTF . TRBJ1-2 TRBV4-1 .
TGCGCCAGCAGCCGGACGGACAGCTACGAGCAGTACTTC CASSRTDSYEQYF . TRBJ2-7 TRBV5-1 .
TGCATGTCGAGGGGGGGATTAGACTCTGGGGCCAACGTCCTGACTTTC CMSRGGLDSGANVLTF . TRBJ2-6 TRBV29-1 .
TGTGCCAGCAGCCCACCGGCAACGCCCCAGCATTTT CASSPPATPQHF . TRBJ1-5 TRBV6-1 .
TGTGCCATCAGTGAGTCGTTGCGACAGTCAGGCTACACCTTC CAISESLRQSGYTF . TRBJ1-2 TRBV10-3 .
TGTGCCAGCAGCCATACTAGGAACAATGAGCAGTTCTTC CASSHTRNNEQFF . TRBJ2-1 TRBV11-2 .
TGCGCCAGCAGCTTGTGGGCGGGACAGGGGGCGCAGGAGCAGTACTTC CASSLWAGQGAQEQYF . TRBJ2-7 TRBV5-1 TRBD1
TGCGCCAGCACAATAGCGGAGGCGAACACCGGGGAGCTGTTTTTT CASTIAEANTGELFF . TRBJ2-2 TRBV5-1 .
TGTGCCAGCCGATCGGGCGCTTACGGAGTTGTCGGGGAGCTGTTTTTT CASRSGAYGVVGELFF once TRBJ2-2 TRBV27 .